This T cell receptor (beta chain) was found in a study of coeliac disease. Using immunoSEQ multiplex PCR, the repertoire was profiled, and TCRdb retains in-frame clones only, with some absent. The repertoire holds 3,000 to 4,500 clones, with 66% as singletons. Concerning this clone: What it binds is unknown.

General study points: Lower clonality than controls marked TRB and TRG repertoires from active celiac intraepithelial and lamina propria samples.

The CDR3 spans 16 residues. After removal of 8 bases from V and 5 bases from J, the junction contained 16 bases not matched to a gene. Germline CDR1 is MGHRA and CDR2 is YSYEKL. This chain connects TRBV4-1 to TRBJ2-3; the match to TRBD1 covers 7 bases. This sequence originates from a woman in her fifties or sixties with active celiac disease. Sequencing was performed on intraepithelial lymphocytes from the gut. CDR3 nucleotides: TGCGCCAGCCGAGCCAGAGGTAGGGACAGAAAAGATACGCAGTATTTT. It yields the protein CASRARGRDRKDTQYF.